This entry lists 23 T cell receptor beta chains sequenced from one sample in a study of CD8 T cells in ankylosing spondylitis. TCRdb analysed the 5' RACE reads with MiXCR anew, one entry per CDR3 protein. The table shows roughly 30,000 distinct CDR3 sequences, with about 31% occurring only once. Sequences were obtained from synovial fluid, either unsorted or a sorted T cell fraction (not recorded which). All receptors derive from a male donor with ankylosing spondylitis.

This clonotype occurred many times. The rearrangement links TRBV12-3 or TRBV12-4 to TRBJ2-2, with 10 bases lining up with TRBD2. The CDR3 runs 17 residues. Trimming cost V 6 bases and J 3 bases; bases outside gene matches: 10. CDR3 in DNA: TGTGCCAGCAGCCCCAGTCTAGCGGGAGTCTACACCGGGGAGCTGTTTTTT. It encodes CASSPSLAGVYTGELFF.

V usage is TRBV18 and J usage is TRBJ2-6, with D uncertain. V shed 3 bases and J shed 0 bases, with 9 bases lying between them. Looked up from germline, CDR1 is KGHSH and CDR2 is LQKENI. The CDR3 is 16 amino acids. In DNA, the CDR3 is TGTGCCAGCTCACCGCCCCAGTACTCTGGGGCCAACGTCCTGACTTTC. Its translation is CASSPPQYSGANVLTF. Full variable domain (remainder filled in from reference TRBV18 and TRBJ2-6): NAGVMQNPRHLVRRRGQEARLRCSPMKGHSHVYWYRQLPEEGLKFMVYLQKENIIDESGMPKERFSAEFPKEGPSILRIQQVVRGDSAAYFCASSPPQYSGANVLTFGAGSRLTVL.

J is TRBJ2-5 and V is TRBV5-6, with D possibly matching TRBD1 (5 bases). The CDR3 runs 14 residues. V lost 2 bases and J 0 bases, leaving 8 bases between the germline ends. CDR1 is SGHDT and CDR2 is YYEEEE in the germline V gene. The CDR3 is CASSFWGYQETQYF. As DNA, the CDR3 is TGTGCCAGCAGCTTTTGGGGCTACCAAGAGACCCAGTACTTC.

The DNA for the CDR3 is TGTGCCAGCAGTTTAGGGACTAGCGGGAGGAGGGCAGATACGCAGTATTTT. It encodes CASSLGTSGRRADTQYF. The chain has TRBV27 and TRBJ2-3, with 15 bases that match TRBD2. CDR1 and CDR2 from the germline V gene are MNHEY and SMNVEV (reference sequence). V dropped 2 bases and J dropped 4; count of bases not matched to a gene: 4. The length of the CDR3 is 17 residues.

This clonotype has only a few counts. The V call is TRBV2, the J call TRBJ2-7; 7 positions agree with TRBD2. Germline loops: CDR1 SNHLY, CDR2 FYNNEI. The CDR3 runs 15 residues. DNA for the CDR3: TGTGCTTTAAGTGCCGTGGGCGGGAGACGGAACGAGCAGTACTTC. Amino acid sequence: CALSAVGGRRNEQYF.

The chain combines TRBV19 with TRBJ1-1; D might be TRBD1 (6 bases). The CDR3 totals 15 residues. Germline CDR1 LNHDA, CDR2 SQIVND (reference sequence). Between the trimmed V and J ends, which lost 5 bases and 1 base, there was a span of 14 bases. The CDR3, as DNA: TGTGCCAGTAGTCCTACCCCGGGACAGAACACTGAAGCTTTCTTT. Amino acid sequence: CASSPTPGQNTEAFF.

This clonotype has only a few counts. This rearrangement joins TRBV20-1 to TRBJ1-4; 8 nucleotides align to TRBD1. Germline V CDR1 and CDR2: DFQATT, SNEGSKA (reference sequence). The CDR3 is 13 amino acids. The V gene end was trimmed by 5 bases and the J gene end by 8 bases; junction bases not matched to a gene: 7. CDR3 region: CSAPTGEAEKLFF. The DNA of the CDR3 is TGCAGTGCTCCGACAGGGGAAGCGGAAAAACTGTTTTTT.

The table lists this clonotype with many counts. The J gene is TRBJ2-7, the V gene TRBV24-1, with D perhaps matching TRBD1 or TRBD2 (5 bases each). Germline-derived CDR1 and CDR2 are KGHDR and SFDVKD. The CDR3 runs to 17 residues. The ends were cut back, 9 bases at V and 0 bases at J, with 23 bases in the middle. CDR3 region: CATAPPDEGSSSYEQYV. CDR3 sequence (DNA): TGTGCCACCGCTCCGCCGGACGAGGGGTCTAGCTCCTACGAGCAGTACGTC.

This clonotype was found many times. This chain joins TRBV6-1 and TRBJ2-1; 8 bases are a match to TRBD2. Unmatched junction bases numbered 4, after V lost 9 bases and J lost 0 bases. Germline loops: CDR1 MNHNS, CDR2 SASEGT. The CDR3 length is 14 residues. The CDR3 nucleotides read TGTGCCAGTTCCGCGGGGGGCTCCTACAATGAGCAGTTCTTC. Translating gives CASSAGGSYNEQFF.

The J gene is TRBJ2-7, the V gene TRBV10-3; possible D gene TRBD2, 6 bases. Germline CDR1 is ENHRY and CDR2 is SYGVKD. Trimming removed 6 bases at V and 6 bases at J, with 18 bases between. This CDR3 is 14 amino acids long. The CDR3 DNA reads TGTGCCATCAGCGAGGATCCGGGAGTAGGCGAGCAGTACGTC. Its translation is CAISEDPGVGEQYV.

This clonotype occurred many times. The chain combines TRBV11-2 with TRBJ2-2; 9 bases map to TRBD1. Germline CDR1 SGHAT, CDR2 FQNNGV. There are 15 residues in the CDR3. Germline trimming cut 5 bases from V and 6 bases from J; bases unmatched to any gene: 7. The DNA of the CDR3 is TGTGCCAGCAGCCTCACAGGGGGCATTGCCGGGGAGCTGTTTTTT. Translated, it gives CASSLTGGIAGELFF.

This clonotype occurred a few times. This chain uses TRBV6-1 with TRBJ2-1; 10 bases map to TRBD2. Looked up from germline, CDR1 is MNHNS and CDR2 is SASEGT. There are 15 residues in the CDR3. J gave up 6 bases and V 2 bases, and 4 bases lay outside the gene matches. The CDR3 region has the DNA TGTGCCAGCAGTGAATCGGCTAGCGGGAGCAATGAGCAGTTCTTC. Protein sequence: CASSESASGSNEQFF.

This chain connects TRBV7-8 to TRBJ1-2; no definite D call. Trimming took 1 base from V and 5 from J, leaving 17 bases between them. This CDR3 spans 16 amino acids. The V gene's germline CDR1 is SGHVS and CDR2 FQNEAQ. CDR3 region: CASSLEVGGSWYGYTF. The CDR3 nucleotides are TGTGCCAGCAGCTTAGAGGTCGGAGGGAGTTGGTATGGCTACACCTTC.

This clonotype was seen a handful of times. The chain has TRBV27 and TRBJ1-1, with unresolved D. There are 13 residues in the CDR3. V lost 8 bases, J lost 4 bases, and 14 bases lay in between. Germline CDR1 is MNHEY and CDR2 is SMNVEV (reference sequence). The CDR3 reads CASGPRPGTEAFF. CDR3 sequence (DNA): TGTGCCAGCGGCCCCCGACCGGGCACTGAAGCTTTCTTT.

The rearrangement joins TRBV25-1 to TRBJ2-2, with D perhaps assigned TRBD1 or TRBD2 (5 bases each). This CDR3 is built from 15 residues. V was trimmed by 2 bases and J by 3 bases, leaving 10 bases between them. Germline CDR1 reads MGHDK; CDR2 reads SYGVNS. Written as DNA, the CDR3 is TGTGCCAGCAGTGAACGGGGCGGAGACACCGGGGAGCTGTTTTTT. Translating gives CASSERGGDTGELFF.

The J gene is TRBJ1-1, the V gene TRBV13, with D unresolved. Trimming took off 5 bases at V and 7 bases at J, with 8 bases between the two ends. Germline assignment: CDR1 PRHDT and CDR2 FYEKMQ (reference sequence). The CDR3 totals 11 residues. This CDR3 is CASSPWREAFF. The CDR3 DNA sequence: TGTGCCAGCAGCCCCTGGCGTGAAGCTTTCTTT.

This clonotype was recorded at least ten times. This chain uses TRBV24-1 with TRBJ2-1; D may be TRBD2 (6 bases). The CDR3 sequence is 16 residues long. V lost 6 bases to trimming and J lost 0 bases, with 14 bases between them. From germline, CDR1 is KGHDR and CDR2 SFDVKD. CDR3 residues: CATSPPGVTSYNEQFF. Written as DNA, the CDR3 is TGTGCCACCAGTCCCCCGGGGGTGACCTCCTACAATGAGCAGTTCTTC.

This sequence joins TRBV7-9 and TRBJ2-1; D is perhaps TRBD1 (6 bases). Trimming removed 9 bases at V and 0 bases at J, with 12 bases between. CDR3 size: 14 residues. CDR1 is SEHNR, CDR2 FQNEAQ, per germline (reference sequence). For the CDR3, the DNA is TGTGCCAGAACACAGGGACCCTCCTACAATGAGCAGTTCTTC. Translation: CARTQGPSYNEQFF.

This clonotype has only a few counts. The CDR3 DNA reads TGTGCCAGCAGTGAAAATCCCTACCTCGGGACAAACGAGCAGTACGTC. This codes for CASSENPYLGTNEQYV. The chain has TRBV2 and TRBJ2-7, with D maybe TRBD1 (6 bases). The V and J ends lost 2 bases and 5 bases respectively, with 19 bases between them. CDR1 and CDR2 from the germline V gene are SNHLY and FYNNEI. The CDR3 sequence is 16 residues long.

The chain uses TRBV4-1 and TRBJ2-2, with D possibly TRBD1 on 5 matching bases. CDR3 length: 19 residues. Germline V gives CDR1 MGHRA, CDR2 YSYEKL. The ends were cut back, 4 bases at V and 1 base at J, with 22 bases in the middle. The DNA for the CDR3 is TGCGCCAGCAGCCGGGGTCACCTGGGGCCTCCTTGGAACACCGGGGAGCTGTTTTTT. Its translation is CASSRGHLGPPWNTGELFF.

The rearrangement joins TRBV2 to TRBJ2-7, with D tentatively TRBD2 (6 bases). The CDR3 runs to 14 residues. Germline V gene data show CDR1 as SNHLY and CDR2 as FYNNEI. V was pared by 0 bases and J by 6 bases, with 12 bases between. The CDR3 DNA is TGTGCCAGCAGTGAAGCCACTAGCTCGGGCGAGCAGTACGTC. This gives the protein CASSEATSSGEQYV.

A few counts support this clonotype. J is TRBJ2-7 and V is TRBV12-3 or TRBV12-4, with 8 nucleotides matching TRBD1. The CDR3 consists of 15 residues. V shed 1 base, J shed 4 bases, and the junction held 6 bases outside the gene matches. The CDR3 reads CASSLVGQGDYEQYF. CDR3 nucleotides: TGTGCCAGCAGTTTAGTAGGACAGGGAGATTACGAGCAGTACTTC.

The chain combines TRBV20-1 with TRBJ2-3; D might be TRBD2 (5 bases). CDR3 length: 13 residues. V was pared by 7 bases and J by 0 bases, with 11 bases between. From germline, CDR1 is DFQATT and CDR2 SNEGSKA (reference sequence). The CDR3 DNA reads as TGCAGTGTGAGGGTTGCTAGCACAGATACGCAGTATTTT. Its protein is CSVRVASTDTQYF.